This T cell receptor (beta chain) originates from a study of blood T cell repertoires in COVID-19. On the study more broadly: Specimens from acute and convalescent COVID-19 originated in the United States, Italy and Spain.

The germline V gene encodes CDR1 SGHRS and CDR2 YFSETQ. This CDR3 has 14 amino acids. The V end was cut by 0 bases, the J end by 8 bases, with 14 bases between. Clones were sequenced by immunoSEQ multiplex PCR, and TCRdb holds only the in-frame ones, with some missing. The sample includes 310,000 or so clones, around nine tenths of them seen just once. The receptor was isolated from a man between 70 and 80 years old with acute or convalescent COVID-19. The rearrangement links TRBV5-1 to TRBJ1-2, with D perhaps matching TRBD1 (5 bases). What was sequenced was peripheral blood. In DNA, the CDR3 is TGCGCCAGCAGCTTGGACGGGCCGGGGGGAGGCTACACCTTC. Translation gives CASSLDGPGGGYTF.